The next 17 T cell receptor beta chains were all read from a single sample in a study of T cell repertoires in cytomegalovirus infection. TCRdb reprocessed the reads with MiXCR, giving one entry per CDR3 protein. The sample carries around 300,000 distinct CDR3 sequences, 8% to 10% recorded once. Sequencing was performed on PBMCs. The receptors originated from a human donor in good health (CMV status not recorded). Some clones in this sample may be carry-over from other donors' samples.

V is TRBV19 and J is TRBJ2-3, with 13 bases aligning to TRBD2. Per the germline V gene, CDR1 is LNHDA and CDR2 is SQIVND (reference sequence). V lost 5 bases, J lost 7 bases, and 6 bases stayed unmatched. The CDR3 is 15 amino acids. The CDR3 DNA follows: TGTGCCAGTAGTCCCCGGACTAGCGGGAGTTATACGCAGTATTTT. Translating gives CASSPRTSGSYTQYF.

This clonotype was counted ten times or more. The chain joins TRBV20-1 to TRBJ2-4, with D unclear. The CDR3 consists of 16 residues. Deletions cut 0 bases from V and 3 bases from J, with 15 bases between. Per the germline V gene, CDR1 is DFQATT and CDR2 is SNEGSKA (reference sequence). The DNA for the CDR3 is TGCAGTGCTAGAGATTTGAGGCCCCTGGGCAAAAACATTCAGTACTTC. It encodes CSARDLRPLGKNIQYF.

This clonotype was observed a few times. The chain joins TRBV6-1 to TRBJ2-7; 10 bases are a match to TRBD2. Per germline, CDR1 MNHNS and CDR2 SASEGT. The CDR3 totals 15 residues. After removal of 6 bases from V and 0 bases from J, the junction contained 5 bases not matched to a gene. CDR3 in amino acids: CASRRPSGGSYEQYF. The CDR3 DNA sequence: TGTGCCAGCAGAAGACCTAGCGGGGGCTCCTACGAGCAGTACTTC.

The V gene is TRBV7-4, the J gene TRBJ2-1, with 7 bases that match TRBD1. The CDR3 runs 16 residues. Germline loops: CDR1 SGHVT, CDR2 SQSDAQ. V lost 5 bases to trimming and J lost 6 bases; unmatched junction nucleotides: 13. This CDR3 reads CASSPQGVMIGNEQFF. Written as DNA, the CDR3 is TGTGCCAGCAGCCCCCAGGGGGTCATGATTGGCAATGAGCAGTTCTTC. Complete variable domain (other parts from reference TRBV7-4 and TRBJ2-1): GAGVSQSPRYKVAKRGRDVALRCDSISGHVTLYWYRQTLGQGSEVLTYSQSDAQRDKSGRPSGRFSAERPERSVSTLKIQRTEQGDSAVYLCASSPQGVMIGNEQFFGPGTRLTVL.

This clonotype was counted many times. The rearrangement uses TRBV19 and TRBJ2-5, with D unresolved. The V and J ends lost 5 bases and 5 bases respectively, with 15 bases between them. The CDR3 length is 14 residues. Germline CDR1 LNHDA, CDR2 SQIVND (reference sequence). In DNA, the CDR3 is TGTGCCAGTAGTCTCCGATTCGGGTCGGAGACCCAGTACTTC. It is translated as CASSLRFGSETQYF.

This clonotype appeared a few times. The chain carries TRBV27 and TRBJ1-2; TRBD1 aligns across 9 bases. V lost 8 bases and J lost 8; bases outside the gene matches: 9. Germline CDR1 reads MNHEY; CDR2 reads SMNVEV (reference sequence). The CDR3 runs to 13 residues. The CDR3 reads CASGRDRVHGYTF. The CDR3 DNA reads TGTGCCAGCGGACGGGACAGGGTTCACGGCTACACCTTC.

This clonotype was observed at least ten times. The chain combines TRBV28 with TRBJ1-2; no clear D. The germline V gene has CDR1 MDHEN and CDR2 SYDVKM. V gave up 3 bases and J gave up 4 bases, with 3 bases separating them. The CDR3 has 11 amino acids. CDR3 coding DNA: TGTGCCAGCAGTTTGTTCTATGGCTACACCTTC. Translating gives CASSLFYGYTF.

This sequence joins TRBV7-3 and TRBJ2-2, with D possibly being TRBD2 (6 bases). The V end lost 5 bases, the J end lost 5 bases, and 18 bases lay between the germline ends. This CDR3 region has 16 residues. The V gene's germline CDR1 is SGHTA and CDR2 FQGTGA. CDR3 in DNA: TGTGCCAGCAGCCCTTCCGGGAGCCCCGTTACCGGGGAGCTGTTTTTT. The encoded protein is CASSPSGSPVTGELFF.

This clonotype appeared a single time. The CDR3 DNA is TGTGCCAGCAGCGTATGGGCGGAGAACACTGAAGCTTTCTTT. It translates to CASSVWAENTEAFF. The V gene is TRBV9, the J gene TRBJ1-1; D gene ambiguous. Trimming removed 1 base from V and 1 base from J, with 8 bases in between. Germline V gene lookup returns CDR1 SGDLS and CDR2 YYNGEE. The CDR3 has 14 amino acids.

The CDR3 DNA reads as TGTGCCAGCAGTTACTCGAACTTGGGCGGGGAGCAGTACTTC. It translates to CASSYSNLGGEQYF. This chain connects TRBV6-6 to TRBJ2-7, with a weak D call TRBD2 (5 bases). The germline V gene encodes CDR1 MNHNY and CDR2 SVGAGI (reference sequence). The CDR3 runs 14 residues. Trimming left V 0 bases short and J 7 bases short, with 13 bases between.

V usage is TRBV12-3 or TRBV12-4 and J usage is TRBJ2-4; tentatively, D is TRBD1 (5 bases). The CDR3 runs 15 residues. V shed 0 bases and J shed 1 base, with 7 bases lying between them. The CDR3 loop reads CASSLAGAAKNIQYF. For the CDR3, the DNA is TGTGCCAGCAGTTTAGCAGGGGCGGCCAAAAACATTCAGTACTTC.

This clonotype was counted ten times or more. V and J are TRBV7-2 and TRBJ2-1; 10 bases match TRBD1. Germline CDR1 is SGHTA and CDR2 is FQGNSA. J gave up 7 bases and V 2 bases, and 8 bases lay outside the gene matches. The CDR3 consists of 16 residues. CDR3 residues: CASSLTGTGVMNEQFF. Written as DNA, the CDR3 is TGTGCCAGCAGCTTAACCGGGACAGGGGTTATGAATGAGCAGTTCTTC.

This clonotype was picked up a small number of times. V gene TRBV7-3 combines with J gene TRBJ1-1, with TRBD1 matching over 7 bases. The germline V gene encodes CDR1 SGHTA and CDR2 FQGTGA. J lost 5 bases, V lost 5 bases, and 5 bases had no gene match. CDR3 length equals 13 residues. The CDR3 is CASSEDRETEAFF. CDR3 DNA sequence: TGTGCCAGCAGCGAAGACAGGGAAACTGAAGCTTTCTTT.

This clonotype came up many times. The V call is TRBV19, the J call TRBJ2-5, with 8 positions matching TRBD2. The CDR3 extends over 15 amino acids. V trimming: 9 bases; J trimming: 3 bases; junction bases outside the gene matches: 12. Per the germline V gene, CDR1 is LNHDA and CDR2 is SQIVND (reference sequence). The CDR3 region is CASGSGGRSEETQYF. CDR3 coding DNA: TGTGCCAGCGGGTCGGGAGGGCGAAGCGAAGAGACCCAGTACTTC.

This clonotype turned up a few times. The chain uses TRBV6-2 or TRBV6-3 and TRBJ2-2, with D unresolved. Germline V CDR1 and CDR2: MNHEY, SVGEGT. The CDR3 runs 11 residues. V lost 5 bases and J lost 8, with 6 bases in between. CDR3 residues: CASSLRGELFF. The CDR3 nucleotides are TGTGCCAGCAGTCTAAGGGGGGAGCTGTTTTTT.

This chain uses TRBV12-3 or TRBV12-4 with TRBJ1-4; no clear D. V lost 7 bases to trimming and J lost 2 bases, with 14 bases between them. The CDR3 length is 15 residues. The CDR3 coding sequence is TGTGCCAGCAATCGATGGGGAGCCACTAATGAAAAACTGTTTTTT. This sequence encodes CASNRWGATNEKLFF.

This clonotype has more than one count but fewer than ten. The chain combines TRBV12-3 or TRBV12-4 with TRBJ2-5; D gene uncertain. V was trimmed by 3 bases and J by 2 bases, leaving 7 bases between them. The CDR3 spans 13 residues. The CDR3 is CASSFLWQETQYF. CDR3 DNA: TGTGCCAGCAGTTTTTTGTGGCAAGAGACCCAGTACTTC.